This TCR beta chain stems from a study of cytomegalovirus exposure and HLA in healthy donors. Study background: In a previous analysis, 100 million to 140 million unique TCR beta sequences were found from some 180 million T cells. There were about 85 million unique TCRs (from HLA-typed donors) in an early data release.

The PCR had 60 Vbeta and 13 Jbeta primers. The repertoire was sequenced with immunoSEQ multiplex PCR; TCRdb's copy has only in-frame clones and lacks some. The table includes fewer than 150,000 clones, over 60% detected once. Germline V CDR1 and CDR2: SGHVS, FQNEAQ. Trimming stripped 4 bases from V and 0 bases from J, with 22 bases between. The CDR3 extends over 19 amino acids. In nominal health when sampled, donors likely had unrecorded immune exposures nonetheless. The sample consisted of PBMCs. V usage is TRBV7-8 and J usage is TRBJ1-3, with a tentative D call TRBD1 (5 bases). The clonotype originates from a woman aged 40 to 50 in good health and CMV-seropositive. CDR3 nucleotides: TGTGCCAGCAGCTCCCGGTGGCAGGGAGGCCCGAGCTCTGGAAACACCATATATTTT. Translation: CASSSRWQGGPSSGNTIYF.